The 17 T cell receptor beta chains below were found in one sample sequenced in a study of CXCR3-negative and CXCR3-positive naive CD8 T cells. The antigens for these receptors are not known. Findings of the study overall: CXCR3-positive naive cells carried more hydrophobic TRB CDR3s than CXCR3-negative naive cells did.

UMI-tagged TRB cDNA libraries were built via 5' RACE. Reanalyzing the 5' RACE reads, TCRdb keeps one entry per CDR3 protein, without DNA. The record lists 120,000 to 150,000 distinct CDR3 sequences, of which the ten most abundant hold about 0.28%. The specimen was naive CXCR3+ CD8+ T cells from blood. The subset was: CD45RO-CCR7+CD27+CD95- naive CD8+ T cells expressing CXCR3 (TNR3+). These receptors all come from a human donor in good health. Some clones in this sample may be carry-over from other donors' samples.

The J gene is TRBJ1-1, the V gene TRBV18. The CDR3 contains 13 residues. Germline CDR1 reads KGHSH; CDR2 reads LQKENI. CDR3 loop: CASSLSGNTEAFF. The variable domain in full, with the rest retrieved from reference TRBV18 and TRBJ1-1, is NAGVMQNPRHLVRRRGQEARLRCSPMKGHSHVYWYRQLPEEGLKFMVYLQKENIIDESGMPKERFSAEFPKEGPSILRIQQVVRGDSAAYFCASSLSGNTEAFFGQGTRLTVV.

This rearrangement joins TRBV4-1 to TRBJ2-7; the D call of TRBD1 rests on TCRdb alone, since no DNA is present to check it. The germline V gene encodes CDR1 MGHRA and CDR2 YSYEKL. The CDR3 is 17 amino acids. CDR3 amino acids: CASSQDWYRGSSYEQYF.

This chain connects TRBV29-1 to TRBJ1-2; TCRdb calls TRBD1, which cannot be checked without DNA. CDR1 is SQVTM and CDR2 is ANQGSEA in the germline V gene. This CDR3 has 14 amino acids. CDR3 in amino acids: CSVGAPGRDYGYTF.

The rearrangement uses TRBV2 and TRBJ1-6. This CDR3 is built from 14 residues. Germline V gives CDR1 SNHLY, CDR2 FYNNEI. CDR3 sequence: CASSDGQGHSPLHF. Filled out from reference TRBV2 and TRBJ1-6, the complete variable domain reads EPEVTQTPSHQVTQMGQEVILRCVPISNHLYFYWYRQILGQKVEFLVSFYNNEISEKSEIFDDQFSVERPDGSNFTLKIRSTKLEDSAMYFCASSDGQGHSPLHFGNGTRLTVT.

The rearrangement joins TRBV29-1 to TRBJ2-7; TCRdb reports TRBD2, a call that lacks DNA to check it against. The CDR3 runs 15 residues. Germline lookup yields CDR1 SQVTM and CDR2 ANQGSEA. The CDR3 loop reads CSVEGLGLGGYEQYF.

This chain connects TRBV6-1 to TRBJ1-1; TCRdb picks TRBD1, but there is no DNA to check that call. The CDR3 totals 13 residues. The germline CDR1 and CDR2 sequences are MNHNS and SASEGT. The CDR3 sequence is CASSEVGRTEAFF.

The chain couples TRBV28 to TRBJ2-3; absent DNA, TCRdb's TRBD2 call cannot be checked. The CDR3 runs to 16 residues. Germline-derived CDR1 and CDR2 are MDHEN and SYDVKM. The chain's CDR3 is CASSFPASGETDTQYF.

CDR3 sequence reads: CSVEILTTTYNEQFF. The rearrangement links TRBV29-1 to TRBJ2-1. The CDR3 has 15 residues. CDR1 is SQVTM and CDR2 is ANQGSEA in the germline V gene.

The chain couples TRBV11-3 to TRBJ2-3; TCRdb reports TRBD1, a call that lacks DNA to check it against. From germline, CDR1 is SGHNT and CDR2 YENEEA. CDR3 length: 15 residues. The CDR3 is CASSGRIGGGDTQYF.

The rearrangement uses TRBV11-2 and TRBJ1-2; as DNA is missing, the TRBD1 call by TCRdb cannot be tested. This CDR3 is built from 15 residues. The germline gives CDR1 SGHAT, CDR2 FQNNGV. The CDR3 here is CASSLEGTPNYGYTF.

This sequence joins TRBV7-9 and TRBJ1-1. There are 14 residues in the CDR3. Germline CDR1 reads SEHNR; CDR2 reads FQNEAQ (reference sequence). CDR3 residues: CASSLVSRDTEAFF.

J is TRBJ2-1 and V is TRBV6-4. The CDR3 is 15 residues long. Germline CDR1 is MRHNA and CDR2 is SNTAGT. CDR3: CASSDSLWGYNEQFF.

The chain couples TRBV2 to TRBJ2-7; the TCRdb D gene call, TRBD1, has no DNA to confirm it. CDR1 and CDR2 (germline): SNHLY, FYNNEI. The CDR3 spans 13 residues. This CDR3 reads CASKGFENYEQYF. The whole variable domain, remainder taken from reference TRBV2 and TRBJ2-7, is EPEVTQTPSHQVTQMGQEVILRCVPISNHLYFYWYRQILGQKVEFLVSFYNNEISEKSEIFDDQFSVERPDGSNFTLKIRSTKLEDSAMYFCASKGFENYEQYFGPGTRLTVT.

The J gene is TRBJ2-3, the V gene TRBV29-1; no DNA is available, so the TRBD2 call from TCRdb remains unchecked. Germline values: CDR1 SQVTM, CDR2 ANQGSEA. The CDR3 length is 14 residues. The CDR3 here is CSVGGAGSTDTQYF.

This chain uses TRBV12-3 or TRBV12-4 with TRBJ2-6. The CDR3 extends over 20 amino acids. CDR3 protein: CASSLSSRLWLPAGANVLTF.

The V call is TRBV11-2, the J call TRBJ1-6; the TCRdb call, TRBD1, lacks DNA for checking. There are 16 residues in the CDR3. Germline V gene data show CDR1 as SGHAT and CDR2 as FQNNGV. CDR3 in amino acids: CASSPDSGPYNSPLHF.

The V and J genes are TRBV7-9 and TRBJ2-1; TCRdb proposes TRBD1, but this gene call is untestable without DNA. The length of the CDR3 is 18 residues. Germline V CDR1 and CDR2: SEHNR, FQNEAQ (reference sequence). The CDR3 loop is CASSLASGFLSSYNEQFF.